This T cell receptor (beta chain) was recorded in a study of T-cell memory formation after mild COVID-19 (dated by TCRdb to the early 2020s). In the study overall: Most TCR sequence clusters were specific to one of the two donors. In two donors, T-cell clones that expanded and contracted after mild COVID-19 were followed by sequencing TCRalpha and TCRbeta repertoires longitudinally. The cohort was made up of two young adult volunteers, one female and one male, who were previously healthy.

Reads for this sample came from an Illumina NovaSeq 6000. TCRalpha and TCRbeta cDNA libraries were built by 5'RACE with constant-segment primers, adding sample barcodes and unique molecular identifiers. RNA was extracted from every sample with Trizol reagent. Library amplification was performed in two PCR steps, and a second sample barcode and Illumina TruSeq adapters were introduced in the second step. The libraries were sequenced on an Illumina NovaSeq using 2 x 150 bp paired-end reads. The authors' analysis ran thus. Reads were demultiplexed and collapsed into UMI-guided consensus sequences with migec v1.2.7. Using mixcr v2.1.11, the UMI consensuses were aligned to TRA and TRB V and J templates and assembled into clonotypes. A clonotype was counted as expanded or contracted only when both edgeR and NoisET called the clonotype significant, with the noise models trained on biological replicates. For edgeR calls, the cutoffs were a false discovery rate-adjusted p below 0.01 and a log2 fold-change threshold of 1. As an exploratory analysis of dynamics, max-normalized trajectories of the 1000 most abundant clonotypes were examined by PCA with hierarchical clustering. Separately sequenced CD4+ and CD8+ repertoires were used to assign the CD4 or CD8 phenotype of responding clones. TCRdb cleaned the public reads at Q25 with fastp, built clones with MiXCR and kept in-frame beta chains. Every distinct CDR3 protein forms one entry, paired with its most common genes and DNA. For this entry, the V and J calls and clone size follow TCRdb and not the study's own pipeline. Here the sample has a few hundred thousand distinct CDR3 sequences; roughly 9.4% occur a single time. The ten largest account for 22% of the sample.

Ficoll-Paque density gradient centrifugation was the method used to isolate PBMCs. Turning to this clonotype: It lacks a known antigen. No base qualities exist here, and no much larger clone lies one base off it.

The study at large found these results: Contracting CD4+ clones turned up mainly in the CM and EM memory subsets, whereas EMRA was where CD8+ clones were enriched. SARS-CoV-2 specificity of the second-wave clones peaking on day 37 was not confirmed. The study included only a couple of mild cases, and larger cohorts that include severe cases with pre-infection samples were judged to be necessary. Balanced CD4/CD8 phenotypes were observed for clones contracting from day 15 to 85, whereas a bias towards CD4+ was observed for a second wave of clones expanding from day 15 to 37. Some responding clones were detected in pre-infection memory, suggesting pre-existing cross-reactive memory T cells joined the SARS-CoV-2 response.

This clonotype was obtained from a young man who had mild COVID-19 (a few samples of this study predate the infection). The sample titles of this study are shuffled in the database, so cell type and time point are left out; the donor was told from shared clones. Material: PBMCs or a T cell subset sorted from them (not recorded which).

The DNA reads as follows: TGTGCCAGCACGAACAGGGGAATGACCCAGTACTTC. Its translation reads: CASTNRGMTQYF. This chain is built from TRBV6-5 and TRBJ2-5; 7 bases in the middle match TRBD1. V is pruned by 7 bases and J by 7 bases, leaving 6 bases of the junction without a gene match. From the cysteine through the phenylalanine, the CDR3 covers 12 amino acids. Only CDR3 DNA is held: 36 bases, read in frame from base 1. According to the germline V gene, CDR1 reads MNHEY and CDR2 reads SVGAGI.